This T cell receptor (beta chain) was obtained from a study of T cells after yellow fever vaccination. Regarding the study as a whole: Clonotypes shared by both compartments, CD4 and CD8, made up a small share. Clones from primary vaccination mostly reappeared after the booster (approximately 95% CD4, approximately 86% CD8). Weaker, the secondary response peaked sooner, at day 5 versus 15.

The length of the CDR3 is 14 residues. Germline CDR1 is SGHKS and CDR2 is YYEKEE (reference sequence). Trimming took off 0 bases at V and 2 bases at J, with 7 bases between the two ends. TCR cDNA, made by 5'RACE template switching, carried an added universal primer site and UMIs. From the 5' RACE reads, TCRdb called clonotypes with MiXCR, one entry per CDR3 protein. The sample holds hundreds of thousands of distinct CDR3 sequences, 8% to 9.5% seen once. As to this clonotype: What it recognizes is unknown.

This sequence originates from a young man who received the YFV17D yellow fever vaccine. The sample here was PBMCs, taken more than 40 days after the first yellow fever vaccination. The rearrangement links TRBV5-5 to TRBJ2-3; D not resolved. The CDR3 nucleotides read TGTGCCAGCAGCTTGGAAGTGGCCACAGATACGCAGTATTTT. It translates to CASSLEVATDTQYF.